Below are 6 T cell receptor beta chains sequenced from a single sample in a study of early T cells in non-severe SARS-CoV-2 infection. TCRdb recomputed calls from the 5' RACE reads with MiXCR, one row per CDR3 protein. The sample shows 60,000 or so distinct CDR3 sequences, 10% to 15% of them seen only once. What was sequenced was whole blood. The receptors here all came from an adult who was a healthcare worker with PCR-confirmed SARS-CoV-2 infection or an uninfected control (not recorded which).

V and J are TRBV6-5 and TRBJ2-1; TRBD2 matches 10 bases. CDR3 length: 14 residues. Losses at the gene ends were 10 bases for V and 9 bases for J; bases not matched to a gene: 12. The germline V gene encodes CDR1 MNHEY and CDR2 SVGAGI. DNA of the CDR3: TGTGCCATCAGCCGCAGCGGGGGGGCAGGTGAGCAGTTCTTC. Protein product: CAISRSGGAGEQFF.

The chain couples TRBV12-3 or TRBV12-4 to TRBJ1-4; D not resolved. V lost 1 base to trimming and J lost 0 bases, with 6 bases between them. The CDR3 extends over 15 amino acids. The DNA of the CDR3 is TGTGCCAGCAGTTTAGTGGCTTCAACTAATGAAAAACTGTTTTTT. It codes for CASSLVASTNEKLFF.

Comments on this clonotype: A much more abundant neighbour one base away suggests this may be a read error. The J gene is TRBJ2-1, the V gene TRBV7-9; TRBD2 might be the D (6 bases). This CDR3 region has 19 residues. In germline, CDR1 is SEHNR, CDR2 FQNEAQ (reference sequence). Trimming removed 5 bases from V and 0 bases from J, with 23 bases in between. CDR3 sequence (DNA): TGTGCCAGCAGCCCGCGAGGTAGCGGTGCAATTGGCTCCTACAATGAGCAGTTCTTC. This sequence encodes CASSPRGSGAIGSYNEQFF. Drawing the rest from reference TRBV7-9 and TRBJ2-1, the complete variable domain is DTGVSQNPRHKITKRGQNVTFRCDPISEHNRLYWYRQTLGQGPEFLTYFQNEAQLEKSRLLSDRFSAERPKGSFSTLEIQRTEQGDSAMYLCASSPRGSGAIGSYNEQFFGPGTRLTVL.

This clonotype came up a few times. The genes are TRBV3-1 and TRBJ2-5; D gene uncertain. CDR3 length equals 14 residues. In germline, CDR1 is LGHDT, CDR2 YNNKEL (reference sequence). V lost 0 bases to trimming and J lost 0 bases, with 5 bases between them. The CDR3 loop reads CASSQDRHQETQYF. The CDR3 nucleotides read TGTGCCAGCAGCCAAGACCGGCACCAAGAGACCCAGTACTTC.

This clonotype was observed many times. V gene TRBV12-3 or TRBV12-4 combines with J gene TRBJ2-3, with D uncertain. The CDR3 has 11 residues. V was clipped by 8 bases and J by 3 bases, with 6 bases between them. The chain's CDR3 is CASETTDTQYF. CDR3 coding DNA: TGTGCCAGCGAAACTACAGATACGCAGTATTTT.

Ten or more counts support this clonotype. A junction boundary mismatches the germline segment, possibly from a read error. The V call is TRBV20-1, the J call TRBJ1-3; D possibly corresponds to TRBD1 (5 bases). CDR1 and CDR2 from the germline V gene are DFQATT and SNEGSKA (reference sequence). The CDR3 spans 16 residues. The CDR3 coding sequence is TGCAGTGCTTCCTCCGGGACGGACTTTTCTGAAAACACCATATATTTT. Protein sequence: CSASSGTDFSENTIYF.